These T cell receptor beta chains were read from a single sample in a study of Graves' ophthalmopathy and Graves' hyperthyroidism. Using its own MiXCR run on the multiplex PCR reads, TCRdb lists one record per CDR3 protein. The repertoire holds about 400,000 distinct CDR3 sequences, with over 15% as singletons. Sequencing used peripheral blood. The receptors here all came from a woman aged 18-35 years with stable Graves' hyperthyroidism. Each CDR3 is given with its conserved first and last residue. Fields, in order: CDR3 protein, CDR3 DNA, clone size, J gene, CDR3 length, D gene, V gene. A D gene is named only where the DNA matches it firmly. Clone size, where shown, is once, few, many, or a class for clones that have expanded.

CASTAGGFGVTEAFF TGTGCCAGCACCGCGGGAGGGTTTGGCGTCACTGAAGCTTTCTTT many TRBJ1-1 15 NA TRBV5-6
CASSSDPSPGAFF TGCGCCAGCAGCTCGGACCCCAGTCCGGGAGCTTTCTTT many TRBJ1-1 13 NA TRBV5-1
CASSLPSGASYEQYF TGTGCCAGCAGCCTCCCTTCCGGGGCCTCCTACGAGCAGTACTTC few TRBJ2-7 15 NA TRBV7-9
CASSSLGIDNYGYTF TGTGCCAGCAGTTCCTTAGGGATAGACAACTATGGTTACACCTTC NA TRBJ1-2 15 NA TRBV28
CASVGDHSIEGLNYGYTF TGTGCCAGTGTGGGGGACCACTCAATCGAGGGGCTTAACTATGGCTACACCTTC NA TRBJ1-2 18 NA TRBV28
CASSSRSFNTEAFF TGTGCCAGCAGCTCACGGTCGTTTAACACTGAAGCTTTCTTT many TRBJ1-1 14 NA TRBV11-2
CAGSESYEQYF TGTGCCGGCAGTGAGTCCTACGAGCAGTACTTC many TRBJ2-7 11 NA TRBV6-2/TRBV6-3
CASSYLPGGRGYTF TGTGCCAGCAGTTACCTCCCTGGGGGTCGTGGCTACACCTTC many TRBJ1-2 14 NA TRBV6-5
CASSTGDRGISGELFF TGTGCCAGCAGTACAGGTGACAGGGGTATTTCCGGGGAGCTGTTTTTT many TRBJ2-2 16 TRBD1 TRBV6-5
CAPTTQSGTATYEQYF TGTGCCCCCACAACCCAATCCGGGACAGCTACCTACGAGCAGTACTTC many TRBJ2-7 16 TRBD1 TRBV24-1
CASSFVQYNTEAFF TGTGCCAGCAGCTTTGTACAATACAACACTGAAGCTTTCTTT few TRBJ1-1 14 NA TRBV7-9
CASSSGQGYSTGELFF TGCGCCAGCAGCTCGGGACAGGGATATTCCACCGGGGAGCTGTTTTTT many TRBJ2-2 16 TRBD1 TRBV5-1
CASSEMSGTSPPFF TGTGCCAGCAGCGAAATGAGTGGGACCAGTCCGCCATTCTTT many TRBJ1-1 14 NA TRBV9
CASSSLTGVGDEQYF TGTGCCAGCAGCTCCCTGACAGGGGTTGGCGACGAGCAGTACTTC many TRBJ2-7 15 TRBD1 TRBV7-2
CASSPLGSTEAFF TGTGCCAGTAGTCCGCTGGGTAGCACTGAAGCTTTCTTT many TRBJ1-1 13 NA TRBV19
CASSSTGHRSYEQYF TGTGCCAGCAGCTCGACGGGACACCGCTCCTACGAGCAGTACTTC few TRBJ2-7 15 NA TRBV12-3/TRBV12-4
CASSFPDRAGLNTEAFF TGCGCCAGCAGCTTTCCGGACAGGGCAGGCTTGAACACTGAAGCTTTCTTT many TRBJ1-1 17 TRBD1 TRBV5-1
CATLKGGELFF TGTGCCACCTTGAAGGGCGGGGAGCTGTTTTTT many TRBJ2-2 11 NA TRBV2
CASSQTLRNQPQHF TGTGCCAGCAGCCAGACTCTTAGGAATCAGCCCCAGCATTTT many TRBJ1-5 14 NA TRBV12-3/TRBV12-4
CATSDGDQGGGYGYTF TGTGCCACCAGTGATGGGGACCAGGGAGGCGGCTATGGCTACACCTTC many TRBJ1-2 16 NA TRBV24-1
CSAKGAVQKTYEQYF TGCAGTGCTAAGGGCGCCGTTCAGAAAACCTACGAGCAGTACTTC many TRBJ2-7 15 NA TRBV20-1
CASSLGTLAKNIQYF TGTGCCAGCAGTTTAGGGACTTTAGCCAAAAACATTCAGTACTTC many TRBJ2-4 15 NA TRBV12-3/TRBV12-4